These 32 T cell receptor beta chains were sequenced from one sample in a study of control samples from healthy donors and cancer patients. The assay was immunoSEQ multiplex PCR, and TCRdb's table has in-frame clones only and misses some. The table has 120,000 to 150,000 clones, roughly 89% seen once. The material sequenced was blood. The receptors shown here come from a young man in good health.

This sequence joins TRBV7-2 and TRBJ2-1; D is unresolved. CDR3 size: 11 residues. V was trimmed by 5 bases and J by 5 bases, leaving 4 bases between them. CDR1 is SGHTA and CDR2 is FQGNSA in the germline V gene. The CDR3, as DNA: TGTGCCAGCAGCGACGACAATGAGCAGTTCTTC. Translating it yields CASSDDNEQFF.

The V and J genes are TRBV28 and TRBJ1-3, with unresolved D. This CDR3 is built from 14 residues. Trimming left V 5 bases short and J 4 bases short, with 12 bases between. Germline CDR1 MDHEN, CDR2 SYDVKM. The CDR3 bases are TGTGCCAGCAGTACAGCGGGTCCCGGAAACACCATATATTTT. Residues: CASSTAGPGNTIYF.

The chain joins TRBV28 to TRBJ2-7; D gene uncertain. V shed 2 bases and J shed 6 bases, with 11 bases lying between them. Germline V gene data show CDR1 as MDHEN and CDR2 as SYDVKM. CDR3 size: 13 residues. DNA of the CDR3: TGTGCCAGCAGTTTAAGTTGGCTTGCCGAGCAGTACTTC. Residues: CASSLSWLAEQYF.

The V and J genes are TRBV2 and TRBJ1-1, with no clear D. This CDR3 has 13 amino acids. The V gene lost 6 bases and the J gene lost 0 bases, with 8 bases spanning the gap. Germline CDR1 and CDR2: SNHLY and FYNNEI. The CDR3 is CASRGVVNTEAFF. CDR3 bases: TGTGCCAGCAGGGGAGTTGTGAACACTGAAGCTTTCTTT.

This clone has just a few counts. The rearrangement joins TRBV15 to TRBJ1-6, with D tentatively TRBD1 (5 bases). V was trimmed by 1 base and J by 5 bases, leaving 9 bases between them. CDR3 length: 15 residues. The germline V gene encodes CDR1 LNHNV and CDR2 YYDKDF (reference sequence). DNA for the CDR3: TGTGCCACCAGCAGAGGGGACCAGGATAATTCACCCCTCCACTTT. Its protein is CATSRGDQDNSPLHF.

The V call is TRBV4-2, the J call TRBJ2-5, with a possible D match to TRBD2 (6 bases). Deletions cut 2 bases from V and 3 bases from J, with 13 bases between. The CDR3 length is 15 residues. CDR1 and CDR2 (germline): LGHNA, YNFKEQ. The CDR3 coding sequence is TGTGCCAGCAGCCAATTCCTAGCGATAGAAGAGACCCAGTACTTC. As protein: CASSQFLAIEETQYF.

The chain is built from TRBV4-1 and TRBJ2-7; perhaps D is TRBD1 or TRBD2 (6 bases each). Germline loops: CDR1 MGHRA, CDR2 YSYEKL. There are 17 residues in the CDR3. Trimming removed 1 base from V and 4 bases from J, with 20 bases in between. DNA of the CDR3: TGCGCCAGCAGCCAAGGAGGGGGGACCAGGGGAACGTACGAGCAGTACTTC. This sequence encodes CASSQGGGTRGTYEQYF.

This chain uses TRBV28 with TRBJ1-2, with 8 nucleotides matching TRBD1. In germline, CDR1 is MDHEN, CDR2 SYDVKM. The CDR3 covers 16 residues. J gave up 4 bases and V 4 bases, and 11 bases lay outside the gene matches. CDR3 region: CASSSAGGLTSYGYTF. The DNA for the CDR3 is TGTGCCAGCAGTTCCGCAGGGGGCCTGACCTCCTATGGCTACACCTTC.

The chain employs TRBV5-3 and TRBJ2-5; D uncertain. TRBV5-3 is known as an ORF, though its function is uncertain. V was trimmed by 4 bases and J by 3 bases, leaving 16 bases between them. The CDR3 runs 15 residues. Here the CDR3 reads CARSQQRTDEETQYF. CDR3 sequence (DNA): TGTGCCAGAAGCCAGCAACGGACGGATGAAGAGACCCAGTACTTC.

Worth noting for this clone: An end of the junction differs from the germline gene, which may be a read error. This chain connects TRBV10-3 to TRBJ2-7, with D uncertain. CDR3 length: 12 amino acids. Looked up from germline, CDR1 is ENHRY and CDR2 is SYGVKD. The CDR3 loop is CAISESYYGQYF. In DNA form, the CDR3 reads TGTGCCATCAGTGAGTCCTATTACGGGCAGTACTTC.

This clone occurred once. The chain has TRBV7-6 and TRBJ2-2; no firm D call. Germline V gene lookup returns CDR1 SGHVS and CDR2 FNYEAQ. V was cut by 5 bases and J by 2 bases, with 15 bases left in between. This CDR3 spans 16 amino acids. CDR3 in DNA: TGTGCCAGCAGCCCAGACTCGTGGATCAACACCGGGGAGCTGTTTTTT. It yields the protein CASSPDSWINTGELFF.

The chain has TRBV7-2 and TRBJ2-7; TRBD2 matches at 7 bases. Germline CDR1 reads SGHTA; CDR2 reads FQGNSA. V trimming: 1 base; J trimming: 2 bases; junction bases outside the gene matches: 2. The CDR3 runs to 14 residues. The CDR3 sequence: CASSLGLAPYEQYF. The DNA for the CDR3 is TGTGCCAGCAGCTTAGGACTAGCCCCCTACGAGCAGTACTTC.

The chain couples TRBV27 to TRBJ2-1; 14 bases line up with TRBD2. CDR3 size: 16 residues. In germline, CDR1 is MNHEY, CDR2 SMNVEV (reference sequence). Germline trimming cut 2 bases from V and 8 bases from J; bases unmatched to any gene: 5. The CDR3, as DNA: TGTGCCAGCAGTTTAGGGACTAGCGGGAGTTTGTATGAGCAGTTCTTC. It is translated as CASSLGTSGSLYEQFF.

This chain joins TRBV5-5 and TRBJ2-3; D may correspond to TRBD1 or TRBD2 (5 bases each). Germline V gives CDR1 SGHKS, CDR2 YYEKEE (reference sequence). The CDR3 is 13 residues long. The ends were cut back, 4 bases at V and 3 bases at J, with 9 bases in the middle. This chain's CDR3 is CASSHGTTDTQYF. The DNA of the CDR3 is TGTGCCAGCAGCCACGGGACGACAGATACGCAGTATTTT. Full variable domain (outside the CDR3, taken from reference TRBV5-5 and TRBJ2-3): DAGVTQSPTHLIKTRGQQVTLRCSPISGHKSVSWYQQVLGQGPQFIFQYYEKEERGRGNFPDRFSARQFPNYSSELNVNALLLGDSALYLCASSHGTTDTQYFGPGTRLTVL.

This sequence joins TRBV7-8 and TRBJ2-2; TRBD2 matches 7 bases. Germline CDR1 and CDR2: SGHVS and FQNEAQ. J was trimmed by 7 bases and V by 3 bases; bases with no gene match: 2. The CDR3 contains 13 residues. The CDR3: CASSFPSGGELFF. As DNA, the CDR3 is TGTGCCAGCAGCTTCCCTAGCGGCGGGGAGCTGTTTTTT. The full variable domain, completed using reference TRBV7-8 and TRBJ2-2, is GAGVSQSPRYKVAKRGQDVALRCDPISGHVSLFWYQQALGQGPEFLTYFQNEAQLDKSGLPSDRFFAERPEGSVSTLKIQRTQQEDSAVYLCASSFPSGGELFFGEGSRLTVL.

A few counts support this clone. The CDR3: CASSLELEGNEGYTF. DNA of the CDR3: TGTGCCAGCAGCTTAGAATTGGAGGGGAACGAGGGCTACACCTTC. This chain uses TRBV11-3 with TRBJ1-2; possible D gene TRBD1, 5 bases. The V end was cut by 0 bases, the J end by 8 bases, with 16 bases between. Per germline, CDR1 SGHNT and CDR2 YENEEA. CDR3 size: 15 residues.

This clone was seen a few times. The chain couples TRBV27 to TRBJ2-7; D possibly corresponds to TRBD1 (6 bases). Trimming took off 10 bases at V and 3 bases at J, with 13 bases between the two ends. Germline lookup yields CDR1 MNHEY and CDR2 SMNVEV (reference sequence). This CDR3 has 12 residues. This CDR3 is CAITTGDYEQYF. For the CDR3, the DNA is TGTGCCATTACGACAGGAGACTACGAGCAGTACTTC.

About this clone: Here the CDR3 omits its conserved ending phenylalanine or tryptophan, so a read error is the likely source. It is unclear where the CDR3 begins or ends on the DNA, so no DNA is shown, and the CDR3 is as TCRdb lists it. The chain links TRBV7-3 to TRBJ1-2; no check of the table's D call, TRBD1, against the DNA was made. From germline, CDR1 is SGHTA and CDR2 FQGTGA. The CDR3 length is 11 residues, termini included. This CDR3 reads CASSLRVTGQV.

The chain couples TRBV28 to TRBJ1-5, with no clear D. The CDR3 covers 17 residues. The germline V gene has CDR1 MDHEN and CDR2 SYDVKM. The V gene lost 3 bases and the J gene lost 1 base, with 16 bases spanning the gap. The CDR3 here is CASSLGGPTRSNQPQHF. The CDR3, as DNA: TGTGCCAGCAGTTTGGGAGGACCGACTCGAAGCAATCAGCCCCAGCATTTT.

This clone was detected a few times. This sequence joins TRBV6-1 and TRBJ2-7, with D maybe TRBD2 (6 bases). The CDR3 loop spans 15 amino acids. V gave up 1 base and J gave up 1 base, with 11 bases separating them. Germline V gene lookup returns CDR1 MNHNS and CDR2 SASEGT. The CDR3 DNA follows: TGTGCCAGCAGTGAAGTGGGGGGAAATTCCTACGAGCAGTACTTC. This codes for CASSEVGGNSYEQYF.

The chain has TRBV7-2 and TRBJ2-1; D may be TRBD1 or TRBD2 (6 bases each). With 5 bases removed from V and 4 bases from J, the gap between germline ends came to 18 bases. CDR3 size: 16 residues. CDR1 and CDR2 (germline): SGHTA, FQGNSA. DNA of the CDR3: TGTGCCAGCAGCACCTTAGGGGGGAGTCAGTACAATGAGCAGTTCTTC. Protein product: CASSTLGGSQYNEQFF.

DNA of the CDR3: TGTGCCAGCAGCCATAGGGCGGAGGTTCCTGGACGCGAAGAGACCCAGTACTTC. Translating gives CASSHRAEVPGREETQYF. The chain recombines TRBV14 with TRBJ2-5; D is perhaps TRBD2 (5 bases). Germline CDR1 SGHDN, CDR2 FVKESK. V lost 3 bases and J lost 3, with 23 bases in between. There are 18 residues in the CDR3.

The CDR3 is CASSQVRGQNQYF. CDR3 nucleotide sequence: TGTGCCAGCAGCCAAGTACGGGGGCAAAATCAGTACTTC. This chain connects TRBV14 to TRBJ2-5; possibly TRBD1 or TRBD2 for D (6 bases each). The CDR3 has 13 amino acids. The germline CDR1 and CDR2 sequences are SGHDN and FVKESK. The germline V and J ends were trimmed by 1 base and 11 bases, with 14 bases remaining between them.

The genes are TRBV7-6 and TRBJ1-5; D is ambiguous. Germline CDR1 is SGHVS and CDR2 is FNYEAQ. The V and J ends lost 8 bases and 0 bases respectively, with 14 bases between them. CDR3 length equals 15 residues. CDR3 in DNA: TGTGCCAGCTCAACTGGACCTTATAGCAATCAGCCCCAGCATTTT. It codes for CASSTGPYSNQPQHF.

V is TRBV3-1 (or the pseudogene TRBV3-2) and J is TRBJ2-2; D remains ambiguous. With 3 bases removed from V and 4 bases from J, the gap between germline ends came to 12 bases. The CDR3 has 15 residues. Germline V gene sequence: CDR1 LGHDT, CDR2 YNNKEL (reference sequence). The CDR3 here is CASSHSISITGELFF. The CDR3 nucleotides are TGTGCCAGCAGCCACTCGATAAGTATCACCGGGGAGCTGTTTTTT.

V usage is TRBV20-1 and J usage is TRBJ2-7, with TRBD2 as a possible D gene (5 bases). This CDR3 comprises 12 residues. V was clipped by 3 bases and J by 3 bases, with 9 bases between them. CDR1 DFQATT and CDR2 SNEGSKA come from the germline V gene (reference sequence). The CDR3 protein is CSASFAGYEQYF. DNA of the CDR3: TGCAGTGCTAGTTTTGCGGGCTACGAGCAGTACTTC.

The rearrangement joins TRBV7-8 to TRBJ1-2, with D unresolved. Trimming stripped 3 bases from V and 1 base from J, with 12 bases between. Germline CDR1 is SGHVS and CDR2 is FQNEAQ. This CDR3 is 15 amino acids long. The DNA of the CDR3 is TGTGCCAGCAGCTTGGATGGGTGGGTTAACTATGGCTACACCTTC. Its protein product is CASSLDGWVNYGYTF. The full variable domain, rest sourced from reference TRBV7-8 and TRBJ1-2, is GAGVSQSPRYKVAKRGQDVALRCDPISGHVSLFWYQQALGQGPEFLTYFQNEAQLDKSGLPSDRFFAERPEGSVSTLKIQRTQQEDSAVYLCASSLDGWVNYGYTFGSGTRLTVV.

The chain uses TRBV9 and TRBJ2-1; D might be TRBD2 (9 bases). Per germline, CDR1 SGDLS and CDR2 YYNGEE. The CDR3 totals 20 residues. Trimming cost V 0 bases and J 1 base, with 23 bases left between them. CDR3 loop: CASSVVTPDRGLASYNEQFF. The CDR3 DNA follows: TGTGCCAGCAGCGTAGTAACCCCAGACAGGGGACTAGCTTCCTACAATGAGCAGTTCTTC. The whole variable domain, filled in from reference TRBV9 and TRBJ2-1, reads DSGVTQTPKHLITATGQRVTLRCSPRSGDLSVYWYQQSLDQGLQFLIQYYNGEERAKGNILERFSAQQFPDLHSELNLSSLELGDSALYFCASSVVTPDRGLASYNEQFFGPGTRLTVL.

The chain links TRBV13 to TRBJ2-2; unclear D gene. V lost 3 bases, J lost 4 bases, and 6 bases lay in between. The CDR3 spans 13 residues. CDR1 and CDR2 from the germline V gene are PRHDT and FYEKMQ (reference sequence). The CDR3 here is CASSFLATGELFF. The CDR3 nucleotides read TGTGCCAGCAGCTTCTTGGCCACCGGGGAGCTGTTTTTT.

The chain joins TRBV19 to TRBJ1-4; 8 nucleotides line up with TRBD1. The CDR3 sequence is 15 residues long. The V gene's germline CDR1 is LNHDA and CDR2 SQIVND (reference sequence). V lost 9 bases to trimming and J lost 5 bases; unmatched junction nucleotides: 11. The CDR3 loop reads CASGQGGLVNEKLFF. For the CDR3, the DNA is TGTGCCAGCGGACAGGGTGGATTGGTCAATGAAAAACTGTTTTTT.

CDR3 loop: CAISEADRKNYGYTF. CDR3 in DNA: TGTGCCATCAGTGAGGCGGACAGGAAGAACTATGGCTACACCTTC. The chain couples TRBV10-3 to TRBJ1-2; 7 bases line up with TRBD1. Trimming took 2 bases from V and 2 from J; bases not matched to a gene: 5. Germline CDR1 reads ENHRY; CDR2 reads SYGVKD. The CDR3 extends over 15 amino acids.

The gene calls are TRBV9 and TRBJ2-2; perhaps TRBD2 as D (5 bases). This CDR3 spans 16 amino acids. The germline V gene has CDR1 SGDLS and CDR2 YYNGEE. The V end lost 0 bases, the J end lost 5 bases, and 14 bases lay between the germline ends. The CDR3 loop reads CASSVVTRSGTGELFF. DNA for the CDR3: TGTGCCAGCAGCGTAGTTACTAGGAGTGGGACCGGGGAGCTGTTTTTT.